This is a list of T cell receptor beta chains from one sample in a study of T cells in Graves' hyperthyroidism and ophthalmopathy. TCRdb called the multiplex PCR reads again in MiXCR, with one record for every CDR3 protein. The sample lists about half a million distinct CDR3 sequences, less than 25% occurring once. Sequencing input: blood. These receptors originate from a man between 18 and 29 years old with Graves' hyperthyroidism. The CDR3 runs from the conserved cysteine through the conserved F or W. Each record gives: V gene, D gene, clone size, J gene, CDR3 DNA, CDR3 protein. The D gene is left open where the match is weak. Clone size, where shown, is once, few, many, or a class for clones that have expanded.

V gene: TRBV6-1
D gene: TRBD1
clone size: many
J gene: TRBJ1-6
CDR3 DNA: TGTGCCAGCGGACACCGGGACAGGGTGAATTCACCCCTCCACTTT
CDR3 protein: CASGHRDRVNSPLHF

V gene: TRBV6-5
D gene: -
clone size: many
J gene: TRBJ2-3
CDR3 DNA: TGTGCCAGCAGTTACTGGCTTGGATCGGGGGTGCCTACGCAGTATTTT
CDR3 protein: CASSYWLGSGVPTQYF

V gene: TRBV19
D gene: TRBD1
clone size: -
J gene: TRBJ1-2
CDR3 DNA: TGTGCCAGTAGTAGGACAGGGCCCGGAGGCGGCTACACCTTC
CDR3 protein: CASSRTGPGGGYTF

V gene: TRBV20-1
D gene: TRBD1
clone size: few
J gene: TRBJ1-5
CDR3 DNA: TGCAGTGCTAGGGGACAGTACAATCAGCCCCAGCATTTT
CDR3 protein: CSARGQYNQPQHF

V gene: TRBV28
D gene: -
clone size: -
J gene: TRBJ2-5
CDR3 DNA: TGTGCCAGCAGTTTTGAACTATCCCTGAAGACCCAGTACTTC
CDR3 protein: CASSFELSLKTQYF

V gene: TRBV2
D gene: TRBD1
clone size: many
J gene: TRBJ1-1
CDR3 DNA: TGTGCCAGCAGTGAAAACAGGGGGGACACTGAAGCTTTCTTT
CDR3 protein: CASSENRGDTEAFF

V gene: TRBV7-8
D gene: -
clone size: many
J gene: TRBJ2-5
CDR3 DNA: TGTGCCAGCAGCTCCGACATAGAGACCCAGTACTTC
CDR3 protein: CASSSDIETQYF

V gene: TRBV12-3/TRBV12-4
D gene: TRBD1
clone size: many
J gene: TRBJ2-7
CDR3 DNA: TGTGCCAGCAGTTTTGAGGACAGGACCTACGAGCAGTACTTC
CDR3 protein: CASSFEDRTYEQYF

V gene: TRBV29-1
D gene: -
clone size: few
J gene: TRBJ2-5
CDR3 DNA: TGCAGCGTTCTTTCTGGGGCCCCCGAGACCCAGTACTTC
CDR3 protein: CSVLSGAPETQYF

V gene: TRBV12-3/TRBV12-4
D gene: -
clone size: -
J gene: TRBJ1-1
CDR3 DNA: TGTGCCAGCAGTTTCAGGGGCCCACTCCTAATGAACACTGAAGCTTTCTTT
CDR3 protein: CASSFRGPLLMNTEAFF

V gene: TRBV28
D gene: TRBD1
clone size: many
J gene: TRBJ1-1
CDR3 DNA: TGTGCCAGCAGTTTGACGGGACAGGGGATCACTGAAGCTTTCTTT
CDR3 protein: CASSLTGQGITEAFF

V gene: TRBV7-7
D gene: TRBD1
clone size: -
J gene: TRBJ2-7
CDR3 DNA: TGTGCTAGCAGCCCACGGACAGGGGGCGACGAGCAGTACTTC
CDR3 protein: CASSPRTGGDEQYF

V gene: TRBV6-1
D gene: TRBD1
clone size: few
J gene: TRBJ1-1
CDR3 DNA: TGTGCCAGCAGTGAAGACAGGGGGCGCGGAAACACTGAAGCTTTCTTT
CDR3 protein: CASSEDRGRGNTEAFF

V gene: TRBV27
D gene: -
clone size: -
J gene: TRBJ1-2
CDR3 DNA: TGTGCCAGCACCCAAGGGGTTGATGGCTACACCTTC
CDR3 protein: CASTQGVDGYTF

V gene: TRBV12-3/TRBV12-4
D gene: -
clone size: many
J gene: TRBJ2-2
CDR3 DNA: TGTGCCAGCTGGGCCGGGGAGCTGTTTTTT
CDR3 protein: CASWAGELFF

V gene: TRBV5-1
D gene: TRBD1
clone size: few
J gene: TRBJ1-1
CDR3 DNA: TGCGCCAGCAGTTCCGGGACAGCGAGAACTGAAGCTTTCTTT
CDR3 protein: CASSSGTARTEAFF

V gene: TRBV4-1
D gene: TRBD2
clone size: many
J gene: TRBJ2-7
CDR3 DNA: TGCGCCAGCAGCCAAGAACTAGCGGAGAGCTACGAGCAGTACTTC
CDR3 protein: CASSQELAESYEQYF

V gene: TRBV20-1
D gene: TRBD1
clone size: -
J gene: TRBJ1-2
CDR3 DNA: TGCAGTGCCGAAACGACAGGGCCCCTTCGGGGCTACACCTTC
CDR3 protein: CSAETTGPLRGYTF

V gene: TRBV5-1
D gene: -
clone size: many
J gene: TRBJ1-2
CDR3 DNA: TGCGCCAGCAGTTCTCCGGGCAGGCCCTTCGATGGCTACACCTTC
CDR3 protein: CASSSPGRPFDGYTF

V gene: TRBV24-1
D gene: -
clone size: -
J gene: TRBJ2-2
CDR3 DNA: TGTGCCACCAATCGTCGAGTAGCGCTATCCACCCACCCGACCGGGGAGCTGTTTTTT
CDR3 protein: CATNRRVALSTHPTGELFF

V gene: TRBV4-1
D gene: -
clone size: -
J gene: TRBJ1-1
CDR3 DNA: TGCGCCAGCAGCCACCCTTCCGTTGAAGCTTTCTTT
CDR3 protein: CASSHPSVEAFF

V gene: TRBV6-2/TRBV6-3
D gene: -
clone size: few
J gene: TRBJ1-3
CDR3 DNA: TGTGCCAGCATCAAGGCGGGCACGCTCCTTGGAAACACCATATATTTT
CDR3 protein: CASIKAGTLLGNTIYF

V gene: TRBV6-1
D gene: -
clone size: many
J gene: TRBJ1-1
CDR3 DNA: TGTGCCAGCAGCCGGACGGAAGGAGGTGGCACTGAAGCTTTCTTT
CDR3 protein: CASSRTEGGGTEAFF

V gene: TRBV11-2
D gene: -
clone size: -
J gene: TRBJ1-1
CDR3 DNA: TGTGCCAGCAGCACCGACCGGGACGGTCGGACTGAAGCTTTCTTT
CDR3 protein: CASSTDRDGRTEAFF

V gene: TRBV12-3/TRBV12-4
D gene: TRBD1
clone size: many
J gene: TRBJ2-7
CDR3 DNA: TGTGCCAGCAGTTTAGAAACAGGGGTCTACGAGCAGTACTTC
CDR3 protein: CASSLETGVYEQYF

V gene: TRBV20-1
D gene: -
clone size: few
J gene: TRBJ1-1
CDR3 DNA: TGCAGTGCCCGTGACCCTCGAAGCACTGAAGCTTTCTTT
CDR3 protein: CSARDPRSTEAFF

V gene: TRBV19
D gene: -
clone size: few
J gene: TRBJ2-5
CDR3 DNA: TGTGCCAGTAGTTCAGTTCTCCAAGAGACCCAGTACTTC
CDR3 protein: CASSSVLQETQYF

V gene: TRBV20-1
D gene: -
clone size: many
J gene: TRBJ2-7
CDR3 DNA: TGCAGTGCTTCAGGGTCGGGTAACGCCTACGAGCAGTACTTC
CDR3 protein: CSASGSGNAYEQYF

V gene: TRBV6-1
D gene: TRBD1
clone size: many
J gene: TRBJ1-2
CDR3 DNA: TGTGCCAGCTACAGGGGCAACTATGGCTACACCTTC
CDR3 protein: CASYRGNYGYTF

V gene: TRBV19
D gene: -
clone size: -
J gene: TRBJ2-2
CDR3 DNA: TGTGCCAGTAGCAGGACAGCCCAGAACACCGGGGAGCTGTTTTTT
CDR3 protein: CASSRTAQNTGELFF

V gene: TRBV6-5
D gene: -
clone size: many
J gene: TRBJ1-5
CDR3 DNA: TGTGCCAGCAGTTACGGGCCAGGGGATCAGCCCCAGCATTTT
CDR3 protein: CASSYGPGDQPQHF

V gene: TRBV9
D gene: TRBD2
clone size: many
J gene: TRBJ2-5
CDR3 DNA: TGTGCCAGCAGCTCCCGGACTAGCGGGGGGGCGAAGACCCAGTACTTC
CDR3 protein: CASSSRTSGGAKTQYF

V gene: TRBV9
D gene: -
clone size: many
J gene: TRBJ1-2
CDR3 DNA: TGTGCCAGCAGCGCTCGACAGCCCGAGCTCTATGGCTACACCTTC
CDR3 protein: CASSARQPELYGYTF

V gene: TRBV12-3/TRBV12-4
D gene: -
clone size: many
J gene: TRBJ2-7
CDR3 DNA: TGTGCCAGCAGTTTAAGTAATTGGGAGCAGTACTTC
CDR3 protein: CASSLSNWEQYF

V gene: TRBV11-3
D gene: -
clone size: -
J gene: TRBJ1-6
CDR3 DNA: TGTGCCAGCAGCGACCGACAGTATTCACCCCTCCACTTT
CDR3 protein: CASSDRQYSPLHF

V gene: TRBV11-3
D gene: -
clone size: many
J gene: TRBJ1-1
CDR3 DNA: TGTGCCAGCAGCTTATGGTCGAGCAGGTTGAACACTGAAGCTTTCTTT
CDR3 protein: CASSLWSSRLNTEAFF

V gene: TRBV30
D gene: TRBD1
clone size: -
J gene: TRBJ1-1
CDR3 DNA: TGTGCCTGGAGTGTACCTGGACAGGGGAACACTGAAGCTTTCTTT
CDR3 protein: CAWSVPGQGNTEAFF

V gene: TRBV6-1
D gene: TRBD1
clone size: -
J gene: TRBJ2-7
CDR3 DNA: TGTGCCAGCAGCTCTGACAGGGATGCCTACGAGCAGTACTTC
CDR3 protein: CASSSDRDAYEQYF

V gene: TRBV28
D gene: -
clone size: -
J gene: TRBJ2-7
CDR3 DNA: TGTGCCAGCAGTGTCGCCTTCTACGAGCAGTACTTC
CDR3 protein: CASSVAFYEQYF

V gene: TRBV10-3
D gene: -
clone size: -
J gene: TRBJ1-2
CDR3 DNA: TGTGCCATCGGGGGGAGTGTTAGCGATGGGGGCTACACCTTC
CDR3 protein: CAIGGSVSDGGYTF

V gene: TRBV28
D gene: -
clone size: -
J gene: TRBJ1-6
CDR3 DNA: TGTGCCAGCAGGGTGGGGGACCAATATTCACCCCTCCACTTT
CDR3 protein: CASRVGDQYSPLHF

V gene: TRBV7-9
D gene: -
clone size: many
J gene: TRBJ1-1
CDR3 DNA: TGTGCCAGCAGATACCCCATGGACACTGAAGCTTTCTTT
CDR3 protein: CASRYPMDTEAFF